Following are 18 T cell receptor beta chains from one sample sequenced in a study of T cells expressing NK-cell markers. For each CDR3 protein, TCRdb gives one entry from its re-call of the 5' RACE reads, without DNA. With some 450,000 distinct CDR3 sequences in the sample, the ten largest clones hold approximately 7%. What was sequenced was blood T cells: a sorted CD56 or NKG2C T cell subset, CD4+ or CD8+ T cells, or bulk PBMC T cells (not recorded which). These receptors were obtained from a woman aged 18 to 75 in good health.

The chain has TRBV21-1 and TRBJ2-7; absent DNA, TCRdb's TRBD1 call cannot be checked. TRBV21-1 is a pseudogene locus. The CDR3 is 14 residues long. CDR3 residues: CASSKQGPDYEQYF.

The chain uses TRBV20-1 and TRBJ2-2; TCRdb picks TRBD2, but there is no DNA to check that call. The CDR3 covers 15 residues. CDR1 DFQATT and CDR2 SNEGSKA come from the germline V gene (reference sequence). The CDR3 region is CSASPSGGGTGELFF.

CDR3 residues: CASRSIAGSYEQYF. V and J are TRBV6-2 or TRBV6-3 and TRBJ2-7; TCRdb lists TRBD2, though no DNA is available to test this call. Germline V gives CDR1 MNHEY, CDR2 SVGEGT. The CDR3 runs to 14 residues.

V usage is TRBV2 and J usage is TRBJ2-3; TCRdb designates TRBD1, a call that cannot be tested without DNA. Germline V gene lookup returns CDR1 SNHLY and CDR2 FYNNEI. This CDR3 is 16 amino acids long. CDR3 residues: CASSARQILNTDTQYF. The complete variable domain, with remaining parts taken from reference TRBV2 and TRBJ2-3, reads EPEVTQTPSHQVTQMGQEVILRCVPISNHLYFYWYRQILGQKVEFLVSFYNNEISEKSEIFDDQFSVERPDGSNFTLKIRSTKLEDSAMYFCASSARQILNTDTQYFGPGTRLTVL.

The chain joins TRBV6-4 to TRBJ1-3; no DNA is available, so the TRBD1 call from TCRdb remains unchecked. The CDR3 has 13 residues. CDR1 and CDR2 from the germline V gene are MRHNA and SNTAGT. CDR3 sequence reads: CASSGTGRNTIYF.

This chain links TRBV4-1 with TRBJ1-1; without DNA, the TCRdb call of TRBD1 cannot be checked. Germline lookup yields CDR1 MGHRA and CDR2 YSYEKL. The CDR3 loop spans 17 amino acids. CDR3 sequence: CASSQDPGQAGYTEAFF.

CDR3: CSVEEGLAGGTDTQYF. The chain is built from TRBV29-1 and TRBJ2-3; the D call of TRBD2 rests on TCRdb alone, since no DNA is present to check it. The CDR3 covers 16 residues. Germline CDR1 is SQVTM and CDR2 is ANQGSEA.

The chain uses TRBV20-1 and TRBJ2-2; no DNA is available, so the TRBD1 call from TCRdb remains unchecked. CDR3 length equals 12 residues. In germline, CDR1 is DFQATT, CDR2 SNEGSKA (reference sequence). The CDR3 sequence: CSATQGAGELFF.

The chain employs TRBV4-1 and TRBJ2-2; TCRdb names TRBD1, which stays unverified in the absence of DNA. Germline values: CDR1 MGHRA, CDR2 YSYEKL. The CDR3 extends over 13 amino acids. CDR3 amino acids: CAGPGRSTGELFF.

The rearrangement links TRBV9 to TRBJ2-5; lacking DNA, the TRBD2 call made by TCRdb goes unchecked. Per the germline V gene, CDR1 is SGDLS and CDR2 is YYNGEE. The CDR3 is made up of 17 amino acids. The CDR3 loop reads CASSAGTSGGLQETQYF.

The CDR3 loop reads CSARVGERGSNTGELFF. The chain employs TRBV20-1 and TRBJ2-2; TCRdb's D call of TRBD2 is untestable without DNA. This CDR3 contains 17 residues. From germline, CDR1 is DFQATT and CDR2 SNEGSKA (reference sequence).

The chain is built from TRBV12-5 and TRBJ2-1; TCRdb reports TRBD2, a call that lacks DNA to check it against. The CDR3 covers 15 residues. Per the germline V gene, CDR1 is LGHNT and CDR2 is FRNRAP. CDR3 sequence: CASGLWGARYNEQFF.

This rearrangement joins TRBV27 to TRBJ2-1; TCRdb picks TRBD2, but there is no DNA to check that call. CDR1 and CDR2 from the germline V gene are MNHEY and SMNVEV (reference sequence). The CDR3 is 13 residues long. This CDR3 reads CASSASGDNEQFF.

The chain carries TRBV20-1 and TRBJ2-7; TCRdb indicates TRBD2, and absent DNA this call remains unverified. Germline values: CDR1 DFQATT, CDR2 SNEGSKA (reference sequence). The CDR3 length is 15 residues. The CDR3 here is CSAIPLAGVVYEQYF.

The chain uses TRBV12-3 or TRBV12-4 and TRBJ2-7; TCRdb selects TRBD2, and the lack of DNA leaves this call unchecked. This CDR3 region has 15 residues. The CDR3 sequence: CASRPPLALSHEQYF.

The chain couples TRBV6-2 or TRBV6-3 to TRBJ1-1; checking the TCRdb D call of TRBD1 is not possible without DNA. CDR3 length: 13 amino acids. CDR1 is MNHEY and CDR2 is SVGEGT in the germline V gene. CDR3 sequence: CASRTLTGSEAFF.

The V call is TRBV7-2, the J call TRBJ2-1. Germline CDR1 SGHTA, CDR2 FQGNSA. This CDR3 has 12 residues. CDR3 residues: CASRTLTHEQFF.

The rearrangement joins TRBV12-5 to TRBJ1-1. CDR1 and CDR2 from the germline V gene are LGHNT and FRNRAP. CDR3 length: 16 amino acids. CDR3 in amino acids: CASGLVLGGENTEAFF. Combining the CDR3 with reference TRBV12-5 and TRBJ1-1 gives the whole variable domain DARVTQTPRHKVTEMGQEVTMRCQPILGHNTVFWYRQTMMQGLELLAYFRNRAPLDDSGMPKDRFSAEMPDATLATLKIQPSEPRDSAVYFCASGLVLGGENTEAFFGQGTRLTVV.